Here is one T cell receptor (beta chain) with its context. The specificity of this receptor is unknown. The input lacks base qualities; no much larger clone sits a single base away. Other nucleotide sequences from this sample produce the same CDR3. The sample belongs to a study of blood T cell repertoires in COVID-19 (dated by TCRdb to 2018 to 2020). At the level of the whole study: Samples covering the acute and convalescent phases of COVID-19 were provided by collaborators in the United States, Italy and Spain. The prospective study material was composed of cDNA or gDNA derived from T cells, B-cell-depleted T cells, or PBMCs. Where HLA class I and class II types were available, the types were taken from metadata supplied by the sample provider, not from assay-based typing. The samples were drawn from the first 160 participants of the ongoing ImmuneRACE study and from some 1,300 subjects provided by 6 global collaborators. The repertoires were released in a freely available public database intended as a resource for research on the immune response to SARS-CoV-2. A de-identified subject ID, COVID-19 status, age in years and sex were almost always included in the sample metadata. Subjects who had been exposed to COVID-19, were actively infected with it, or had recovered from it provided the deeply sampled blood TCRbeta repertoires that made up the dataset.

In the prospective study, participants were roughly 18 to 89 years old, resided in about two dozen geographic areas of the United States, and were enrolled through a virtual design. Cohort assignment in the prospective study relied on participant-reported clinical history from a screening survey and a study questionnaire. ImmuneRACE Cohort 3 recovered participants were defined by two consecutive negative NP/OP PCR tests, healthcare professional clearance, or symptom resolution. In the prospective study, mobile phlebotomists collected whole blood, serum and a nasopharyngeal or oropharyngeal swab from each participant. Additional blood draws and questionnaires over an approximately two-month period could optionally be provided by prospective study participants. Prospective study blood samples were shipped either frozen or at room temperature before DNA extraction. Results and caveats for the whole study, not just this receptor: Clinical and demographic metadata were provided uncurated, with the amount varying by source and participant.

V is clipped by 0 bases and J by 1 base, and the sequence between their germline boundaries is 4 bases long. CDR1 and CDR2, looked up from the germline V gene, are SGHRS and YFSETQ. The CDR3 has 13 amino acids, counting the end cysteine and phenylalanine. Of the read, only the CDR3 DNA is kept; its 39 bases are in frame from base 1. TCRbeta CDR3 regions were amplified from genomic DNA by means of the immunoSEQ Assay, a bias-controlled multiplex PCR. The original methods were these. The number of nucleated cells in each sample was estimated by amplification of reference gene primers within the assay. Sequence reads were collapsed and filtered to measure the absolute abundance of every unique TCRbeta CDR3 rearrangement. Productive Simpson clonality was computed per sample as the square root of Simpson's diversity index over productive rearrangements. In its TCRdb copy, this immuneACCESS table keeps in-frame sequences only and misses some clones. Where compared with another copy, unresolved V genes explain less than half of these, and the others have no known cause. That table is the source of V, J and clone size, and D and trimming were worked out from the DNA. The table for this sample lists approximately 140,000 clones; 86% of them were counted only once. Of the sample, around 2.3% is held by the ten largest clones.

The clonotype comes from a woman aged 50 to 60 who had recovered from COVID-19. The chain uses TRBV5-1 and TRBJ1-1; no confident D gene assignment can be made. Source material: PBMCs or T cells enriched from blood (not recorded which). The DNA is TGCGCCAGCAGCTTGGACAGGAACACTGAAGCTTTCTTT. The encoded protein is CASSLDRNTEAFF. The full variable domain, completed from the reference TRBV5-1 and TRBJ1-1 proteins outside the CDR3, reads KAGVTQTPRYLIKTRGQQVTLSCSPISGHRSVSWYQQTPGQGLQFLFEYFSETQRNKGNFPGRFSGRQFSNSRSEMNVSTLELGDSALYLCASSLDRNTEAFFGQGTRLTVV.